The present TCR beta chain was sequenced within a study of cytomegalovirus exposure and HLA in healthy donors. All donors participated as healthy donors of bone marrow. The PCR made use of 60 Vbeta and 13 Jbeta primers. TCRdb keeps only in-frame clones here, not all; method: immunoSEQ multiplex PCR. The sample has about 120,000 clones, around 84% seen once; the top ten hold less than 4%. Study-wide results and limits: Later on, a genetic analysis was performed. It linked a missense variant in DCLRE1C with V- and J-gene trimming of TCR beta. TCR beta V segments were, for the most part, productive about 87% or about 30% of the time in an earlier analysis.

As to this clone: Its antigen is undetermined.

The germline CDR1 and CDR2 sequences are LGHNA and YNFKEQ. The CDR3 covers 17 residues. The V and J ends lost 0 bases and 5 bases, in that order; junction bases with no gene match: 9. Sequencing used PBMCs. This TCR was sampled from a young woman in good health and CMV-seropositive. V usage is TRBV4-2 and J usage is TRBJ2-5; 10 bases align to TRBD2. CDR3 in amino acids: CASSQDLASGGGETQYF. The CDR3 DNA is TGTGCCAGCAGCCAAGATCTGGCCAGCGGGGGGGGTGAGACCCAGTACTTC.